This T cell receptor (beta chain) stems from a study of control samples from healthy donors and cancer patients (dated by TCRdb to about 2020). To note about this clone: What this receptor recognizes is not known. No much larger clonotype is one base removed from it; base qualities were not supplied.

CDR1 and CDR2, per the germline V gene (reference sequence), are SEHNR and FQNEAQ. From the cysteine up to the phenylalanine, the CDR3 has a length of 13 residues. The read is trimmed to its CDR3 DNA, 39 bases read in frame from base 1. Trimming removed 2 bases from V and 6 bases from J; the gene matches leave 3 bases unexplained. Library preparation was by the immunoSEQ multiplex PCR assay. TCRdb limited this immuneACCESS table to in-frame rearrangements with V and J called. A share of clones is missing; checked studies link under half to unresolved V genes, and the rest is unexplained. Across this sample there are some 87,000 clones, with around 80% seen only once. The ten largest clones add up to roughly 12% of the sample.

The receptor was derived from a man in his sixties with head and neck cancer. This chain joins TRBV7-9 to TRBJ1-2, and TRBD1 matches 7 of the central bases. Material for sequencing was PBMCs. The nucleotides read TGTGCCAGCAGCTTAACAGGGGTCGATGGCTACACCTTC. It translates as CASSLTGVDGYTF.